A single sample gave rise to the 26 T cell receptor beta chains below, sequenced in a study of cytomegalovirus exposure and HLA in healthy donors. 13 Jbeta primers and 60 Vbeta primers were used for the PCR. Clones were read by immunoSEQ multiplex PCR, and TCRdb kept only the in-frame ones, dropping some. The sample carries about 270,000 clones, under 80% recorded once. The sequenced material came from PBMCs. The receptor set was obtained from a female donor in good health and CMV-seronegative.

As concerns this clone: A junction boundary mismatches the germline segment, possibly from a read error. This chain links TRBV7-9 with TRBJ2-1, with 12 nucleotides matching TRBD2. The CDR3 covers 15 residues. Germline CDR1 is SEHNR and CDR2 is FQNEAQ (reference sequence). Here the CDR3 DNA reads TGTTCCAGCAGTTCTAGCGGGAGGGACCACAATGAGCAGTTCTTC. As protein: CSSSSSGRDHNEQFF.

The chain recombines TRBV6-5 with TRBJ2-2; D possibly corresponds to TRBD1 (5 bases). The CDR3 spans 16 residues. Germline loops: CDR1 MNHEY, CDR2 SVGAGI. The V gene lost 0 bases and the J gene lost 4 bases, with 12 bases spanning the gap. The CDR3 DNA sequence: TGTGCCAGCAGTTACTCCCCCCAGGGATCCACCGGGGAGCTGTTTTTT. It translates to CASSYSPQGSTGELFF.

The chain is built from TRBV27 and TRBJ2-7, with TRBD2 identical over 14 bases. Trimming at V came to 5 bases and at J to 3 bases, leaving 6 bases not matched to a gene. The CDR3 runs 16 residues. CDR1 MNHEY and CDR2 SMNVEV come from the germline V gene (reference sequence). The CDR3 region has the DNA TGTGCCAGCAGTATGCCGACTAGCGGGAGGGACTACGAGCAGTACTTC. Translating it yields CASSMPTSGRDYEQYF.

The V gene is TRBV11-2, the J gene TRBJ1-5; 7 nucleotides align to TRBD1. There are 14 residues in the CDR3. V lost 1 base, J lost 7 bases, and 4 bases stayed unmatched. Germline V CDR1 and CDR2: SGHAT, FQNNGV. CDR3 nucleotide sequence: TGTGCCAGCAGCTTAGGACAGGGAGTCCAGCCCCAGCATTTT. It encodes CASSLGQGVQPQHF.

The CDR3 DNA reads TGTGCCAGCAGCTTAAGCTTAGGGACAGCCCCTGAAGCTTTCTTT. This encodes CASSLSLGTAPEAFF. The chain uses TRBV7-9 and TRBJ1-1, with 7 positions matching TRBD1. Germline lookup yields CDR1 SEHNR and CDR2 FQNEAQ (reference sequence). V dropped 2 bases and J dropped 6; count of bases not matched to a gene: 9. The CDR3 is 15 residues long.

V gene TRBV7-9 combines with J gene TRBJ2-3; 8 bases are a match to TRBD2. The CDR3 loop spans 13 amino acids. Germline V gene lookup returns CDR1 SEHNR and CDR2 FQNEAQ (reference sequence). J lost 7 bases, V lost 4 bases, and 4 bases had no gene match. The CDR3 DNA follows: TGTGCCAGCAGCTCCCGACTAGCGAATACGCAGTATTTT. Translating it yields CASSSRLANTQYF.

The V gene is TRBV7-9, the J gene TRBJ2-7; 8 bases match TRBD1. V lost 6 bases, J lost 6 bases, and 16 bases stayed unmatched. The CDR3 has 16 residues. The V gene's germline CDR1 is SEHNR and CDR2 FQNEAQ (reference sequence). In nucleotides, the CDR3 is TGTGCCAGCAGGCGTGGGGCGACAGGGGTTTCGTCCGAGCAGTACTTC. Translation gives CASRRGATGVSSEQYF.

This chain uses TRBV27 with TRBJ1-2, with no clear D. V was clipped by 0 bases and J by 7 bases, with 9 bases between them. The CDR3 has 13 residues. The V gene's germline CDR1 is MNHEY and CDR2 SMNVEV (reference sequence). CDR3: CASSLSMGSGYTF. CDR3 sequence (DNA): TGTGCCAGCAGTTTATCGATGGGGAGTGGCTACACCTTC.

The chain couples TRBV27 to TRBJ2-7, with D unresolved. This CDR3 is 12 amino acids long. The V end lost 4 bases, the J end lost 3 bases, and 7 bases lay between the germline ends. Germline lookup yields CDR1 MNHEY and CDR2 SMNVEV (reference sequence). The DNA for the CDR3 is TGTGCCAGCAGTTCCCCCTACTACGAGCAGTACTTC. It yields the protein CASSSPYYEQYF.

In this sample, this clone turned up a few times. The chain carries TRBV30 and TRBJ1-6; TRBD1 is a possible D gene (5 bases). The V gene lost 2 bases and the J gene lost 10 bases, with 12 bases spanning the gap. There are 13 residues in the CDR3. From germline, CDR1 is GTSNPN and CDR2 SVGIG (reference sequence). The CDR3 DNA sequence: TGTGCCTGGAGTTTGCAGGCAGGGTCACCCCTCCACTTT. Its protein is CAWSLQAGSPLHF.

The chain couples TRBV6-5 to TRBJ2-2; D is unresolved. The CDR3 has 14 amino acids. With 2 bases removed from V and 0 bases from J, the gap between germline ends came to 4 bases. The V gene's germline CDR1 is MNHEY and CDR2 SVGAGI. The CDR3 here is CASSYGPNTGELFF. The CDR3 DNA sequence: TGTGCCAGCAGTTACGGGCCGAACACCGGGGAGCTGTTTTTT.

Regarding this clone: This sample includes further DNA sequences coding for the same CDR3. The rearrangement links TRBV7-3 to TRBJ2-5, with TRBD2 matching over 15 bases. Per germline, CDR1 SGHTA and CDR2 FQGTGA. The CDR3 is 17 residues long. Trimming cost V 2 bases and J 5 bases; bases outside gene matches: 6. CDR3 sequence reads: CASSLGTSGRSGETQYF. In nucleotides, the CDR3 is TGTGCCAGCAGCTTAGGGACTAGCGGGAGGTCAGGGGAGACCCAGTACTTC. Full variable domain (outside the CDR3, taken from reference TRBV7-3 and TRBJ2-5): GAGVSQTPSNKVTEKGKYVELRCDPISGHTALYWYRQSLGQGPEFLIYFQGTGAADDSGLPNDRFFAVRPEGSVSTLKIQRTERGDSAVYLCASSLGTSGRSGETQYFGPGTRLLVL.

Remarks on this clone: A junction end diverges from the germline sequence, so it may reflect a read error. V and J are TRBV6-5 and TRBJ2-1; 9 positions agree with TRBD2. Germline V gives CDR1 MNHEY, CDR2 SVGAGI. The CDR3 has 14 residues. CDR3 residues: CASSNSAGGYEQFF. CDR3 DNA: TGTGCCAGCAGTAACTCAGCGGGAGGATATGAGCAGTTCTTC.

The chain recombines TRBV19 with TRBJ2-3; 16 nucleotides match TRBD2. This CDR3 spans 15 amino acids. CDR1 LNHDA and CDR2 SQIVND come from the germline V gene (reference sequence). Trimming cost V 4 bases and J 6 bases; bases outside gene matches: 1. DNA for the CDR3: TGTGCCAGTAGTAAGGGACTAGCGGGAGGGGATACGCAGTATTTT. This sequence encodes CASSKGLAGGDTQYF. The complete variable domain, with remaining parts taken from reference TRBV19 and TRBJ2-3, reads DGGITQSPKYLFRKEGQNVTLSCEQNLNHDAMYWYRQDPGQGLRLIYYSQIVNDFQKGDIAEGYSVSREKKESFPLTVTSAQKNPTAFYLCASSKGLAGGDTQYFGPGTRLTVL.

J is TRBJ2-7 and V is TRBV29-1; TRBD2 is a possible D gene (7 bases). V lost 6 bases and J lost 6, with 18 bases in between. The germline V gene encodes CDR1 SQVTM and CDR2 ANQGSEA. CDR3 length: 13 residues. CDR3 amino acids: CSVEGGQKGEQYF. CDR3 nucleotide sequence: TGCAGCGTGGAGGGGGGGCAGAAGGGCGAGCAGTACTTC.

The chain has TRBV5-6 and TRBJ2-1; D unclear. Germline V gene sequence: CDR1 SGHDT, CDR2 YYEEEE. Trimming shortened V by 0 bases and J by 4 bases, and 8 bases separated the two germline ends. The CDR3 has 14 residues. Here the CDR3 reads CASSLVWQYNEQFF. CDR3 bases: TGTGCCAGCAGCTTGGTTTGGCAGTACAATGAGCAGTTCTTC.

The V gene is TRBV30, the J gene TRBJ2-1; D might be TRBD1 (5 bases). CDR3 length: 14 residues. Germline loops: CDR1 GTSNPN, CDR2 SVGIG (reference sequence). V lost 3 bases and J 5 bases, leaving 14 bases between the germline ends. The CDR3 loop reads CAWSGLDSHNEQFF. CDR3 bases: TGTGCCTGGAGCGGCTTAGACAGTCACAATGAGCAGTTCTTC.

The J gene is TRBJ2-3, the V gene TRBV6-5, with TRBD2 matching 7 bases. The CDR3 is 16 residues long. J lost 3 bases, V lost 1 base, and 7 bases had no gene match. The germline V gene encodes CDR1 MNHEY and CDR2 SVGAGI. CDR3 region: CASSYFSGKGTDTQYF. CDR3 sequence (DNA): TGTGCCAGCAGTTACTTCAGCGGGAAAGGAACAGATACGCAGTATTTT.

In its sample, this clone was seen a few times. The chain carries TRBV9 and TRBJ2-7; the match to TRBD2 covers 7 bases. CDR1 is SGDLS, CDR2 YYNGEE, per germline. This CDR3 has 13 amino acids. V was clipped by 7 bases and J by 1 base; unmatched bases: 5. The CDR3 is CASGRGPSYEQYF. DNA for the CDR3: TGTGCCAGCGGGAGGGGACCTTCCTACGAGCAGTACTTC.

This chain connects TRBV19 to TRBJ1-5, with TRBD1 identical over 7 bases. The CDR3 has 14 residues. Per germline, CDR1 LNHDA and CDR2 SQIVND (reference sequence). The ends lost 3 bases at V and 3 bases at J; junction bases unmatched: 2. The CDR3 here is CASSITGVNQPQHF. Written as DNA, the CDR3 is TGTGCCAGTAGTATCACAGGGGTCAATCAGCCCCAGCATTTT.

The chain joins TRBV19 to TRBJ2-2; D unresolved. The CDR3 sequence is 16 residues long. V lost 6 bases and J lost 3, with 17 bases in between. The germline V gene encodes CDR1 LNHDA and CDR2 SQIVND (reference sequence). The CDR3 loop reads CASRNWVAPHTGELFF. Written as DNA, the CDR3 is TGTGCCAGTAGAAATTGGGTAGCCCCCCACACCGGGGAGCTGTTTTTT.

This sequence joins TRBV4-1 and TRBJ2-5; 9 bases agree with TRBD2. The J call may be incorrect, as the DNA end agrees better with TRBJ2-7. The CDR3 is made up of 16 amino acids. Germline CDR1 reads MGHRA; CDR2 reads YSYEKL. The CDR3 DNA reads TGCGCCAGCAGCCAAGATTTGCGGGAGGGCCATTACGAGCAGTACTTC. It encodes CASSQDLREGHYEQYF.

The chain joins TRBV5-1 to TRBJ1-2, with 7 bases identical to TRBD1. CDR3 length equals 14 residues. J gave up 5 bases and V 3 bases, and 7 bases lay outside the gene matches. Germline loops: CDR1 SGHRS, CDR2 YFSETQ. CDR3 protein: CASSCSGTEYGYTF. For the CDR3, the DNA is TGCGCCAGCAGCTGCTCGGGGACAGAGTATGGCTACACCTTC.

This clone has more than one count but fewer than ten. J is TRBJ2-5 and V is TRBV27; TRBD1 agrees at 7 bases. The end of the DNA fits TRBJ2-7 better, so the J call may be wrong. The CDR3 is 14 amino acids. The germline V gene encodes CDR1 MNHEY and CDR2 SMNVEV (reference sequence). CDR3 residues: CASSHRGLAYEQYF. The CDR3 DNA reads TGTGCCAGCAGCCACAGGGGTTTAGCCTACGAGCAGTACTTC.

This clone has just a few counts. The genes are TRBV6-5 and TRBJ2-5; the D is unclear. The CDR3 has 14 amino acids. Trimming pared 3 bases from V and 1 base from J, leaving 9 bases between. In germline, CDR1 is MNHEY, CDR2 SVGAGI. CDR3 protein: CASSYKRTQETQYF. The CDR3, as DNA: TGTGCCAGCAGTTATAAGAGAACCCAAGAGACCCAGTACTTC.

V gene TRBV19 combines with J gene TRBJ2-2; D gene unclear. Trimming cost V 3 bases and J 4 bases, with 12 bases left between them. Looked up from germline, CDR1 is LNHDA and CDR2 is SQIVND (reference sequence). The CDR3 runs 15 residues. CDR3 amino acids: CASSIIHRGTGELFF. CDR3 in DNA: TGTGCCAGTAGTATTATACATCGCGGCACCGGGGAGCTGTTTTTT.